This T cell receptor (beta chain) was obtained from a study of blood T cell repertoires in COVID-19. Overall study: The United States, Italy and Spain supplied acute and convalescent COVID-19 samples.

The assay was immunoSEQ multiplex PCR, and TCRdb's table has in-frame clones only and misses some. The sample holds roughly 120,000 clones; more than 80% are singletons and the top ten take 1.1%. CDR1 and CDR2 from the germline V gene are SGHDT and YYEEEE. Between the trimmed V and J ends, which lost 2 bases and 7 bases, there was a span of 9 bases. The CDR3 loop spans 13 amino acids. V usage is TRBV5-6 and J usage is TRBJ2-2, with D possibly TRBD1 on 5 matching bases. Sequencing was carried out using peripheral blood. The TCR originated in a human donor in a cohort sampled during active COVID-19. This chain's CDR3 is CASSFQGIGELFF. CDR3 DNA sequence: TGTGCCAGCAGCTTCCAGGGAATCGGGGAGCTGTTTTTT.